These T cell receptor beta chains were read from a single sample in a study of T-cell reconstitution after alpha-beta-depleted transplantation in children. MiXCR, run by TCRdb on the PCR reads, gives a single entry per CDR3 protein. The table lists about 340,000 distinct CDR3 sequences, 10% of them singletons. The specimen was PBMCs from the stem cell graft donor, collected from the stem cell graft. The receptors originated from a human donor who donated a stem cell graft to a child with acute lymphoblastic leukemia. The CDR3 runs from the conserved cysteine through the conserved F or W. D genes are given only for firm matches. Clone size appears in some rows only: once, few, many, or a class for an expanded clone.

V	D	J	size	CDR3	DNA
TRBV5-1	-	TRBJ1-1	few	CASSLNGPNTEAFF	TGCGCCAGCAGCTTGAACGGGCCGAACACTGAAGCTTTCTTT
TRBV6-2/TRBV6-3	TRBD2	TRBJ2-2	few	CASSSSGLPNTGELFF	TGTGCCAGCAGCTCTTCGGGACTACCGAACACCGGGGAGCTGTTTTTT
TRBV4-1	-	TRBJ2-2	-	CASSQEGGFGTGELFF	TGCGCCAGCAGCCAAGAGGGGGGATTTGGCACCGGGGAGCTGTTTTTT
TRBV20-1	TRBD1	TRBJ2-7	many	CSAGQGAPYEQYF	TGCAGTGCAGGACAGGGCGCACCCTACGAGCAGTACTTC
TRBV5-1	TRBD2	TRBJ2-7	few	CASSLESLAGDEQYF	TGCGCCAGCAGCTTGGAATCGCTAGCGGGAGACGAGCAGTACTTC
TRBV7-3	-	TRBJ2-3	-	CASSFNAGATDTQYF	TGTGCCAGCAGCTTTAACGCGGGCGCTACAGATACGCAGTATTTT
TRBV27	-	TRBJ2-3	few	CASRPDLIPSTDTQYF	TGTGCCAGCAGACCTGACCTGATTCCTAGCACAGATACGCAGTATTTT
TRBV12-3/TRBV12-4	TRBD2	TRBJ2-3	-	CASTLGLVDTQYF	TGTGCCAGCACCCTCGGACTAGTAGATACGCAGTATTTT
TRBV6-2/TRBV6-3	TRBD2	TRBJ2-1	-	CASSYLLLTSGMPTLNNEQFF	TGTGCCAGCAGTTACTTACTGCTTACTAGCGGGATGCCCACTCTTAACAATGAGCAGTTCTTC
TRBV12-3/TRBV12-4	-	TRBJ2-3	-	CASTERDSSTDTQYF	TGTGCCAGCACCGAGCGGGACAGTAGCACAGATACGCAGTATTTT
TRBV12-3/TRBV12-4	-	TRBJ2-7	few	CASSLTGRPYEQYF	TGTGCCAGCAGTCTAACGGGGAGACCCTACGAGCAGTACTTC
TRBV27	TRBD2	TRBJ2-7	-	CATSQRTSGGSYEQYF	TGTGCCACCTCCCAGCGGACTAGCGGGGGCTCCTACGAGCAGTACTTC
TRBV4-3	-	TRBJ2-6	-	CASSQYSSGANVLTF	TGCGCCAGCAGCCAATACTCATCGGGGGCCAACGTCCTGACTTTC
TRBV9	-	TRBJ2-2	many	CASSLLLNTGELFF	TGTGCCAGCAGCCTACTTCTGAACACCGGGGAGCTGTTTTTT
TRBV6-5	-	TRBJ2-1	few	CASSYGQSYNEQFF	TGTGCCAGCAGTTACGGGCAGTCCTACAATGAGCAGTTCTTC
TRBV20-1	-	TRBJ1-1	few	CSARVPFLDTEAFF	TGCAGTGCTAGAGTGCCCTTTTTGGACACTGAAGCTTTCTTT
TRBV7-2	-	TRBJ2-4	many	CASSYDSVHIQYF	TGTGCCAGCAGCTACGACTCGGTACACATTCAGTACTTC
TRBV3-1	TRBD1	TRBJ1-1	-	CASSQADRGRAEAFF	TGTGCCAGCAGCCAAGCAGACAGGGGGCGGGCTGAAGCTTTCTTT
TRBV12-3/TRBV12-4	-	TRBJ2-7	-	CASSPGASNEQYF	TGTGCCAGCAGTCCCGGGGCTAGCAACGAGCAGTACTTC
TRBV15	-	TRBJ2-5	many	CATSSAGSQETQYF	TGTGCCACCAGCAGTGCAGGGTCCCAAGAGACCCAGTACTTC
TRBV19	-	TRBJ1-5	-	CASSTYGIRDHSNQPQHF	TGTGCCAGTAGTACGTACGGGATACGCGACCATAGCAATCAGCCCCAGCATTTT
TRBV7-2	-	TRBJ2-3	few	CATGGGATDTQYF	TGTGCCACCGGTGGGGGGGCCACAGATACGCAGTATTTT
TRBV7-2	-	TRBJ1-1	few	CASSLGWGVNTEAFF	TGTGCCAGCAGCTTAGGGTGGGGTGTGAACACTGAAGCTTTCTTT
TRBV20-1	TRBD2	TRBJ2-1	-	CSPSGVSSYNEQFF	TGCAGTCCTAGCGGGGTGAGCTCCTACAATGAGCAGTTCTTC
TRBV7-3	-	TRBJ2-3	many	CASSPPTDTQYF	TGTGCCAGCAGCCCACCCACAGATACGCAGTATTTT
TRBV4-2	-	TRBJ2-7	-	CASSQAGATASYEQYF	TGTGCCAGCAGCCAAGCTGGAGCCACCGCTTCCTACGAGCAGTACTTC
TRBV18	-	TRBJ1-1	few	CASSGDGRQNTEAFF	TGTGCCAGCTCGGGAGATGGACGGCAGAACACTGAAGCTTTCTTT
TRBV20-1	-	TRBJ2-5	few	CSARDRTAVETQYF	TGCAGTGCTAGAGACCGGACAGCCGTGGAGACCCAGTACTTC
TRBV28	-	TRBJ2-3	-	CASSTIPGTFPSTDTQYF	TGTGCCAGCAGCACTATACCCGGGACTTTCCCTAGCACAGATACGCAGTATTTT
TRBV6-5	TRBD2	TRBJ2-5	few	CASSYSKREGGETQYF	TGTGCCAGCAGTTACTCAAAGCGGGAGGGGGGGGAGACCCAGTACTTC
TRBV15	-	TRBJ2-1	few	CATSAGRANEQFF	TGTGCCACCAGCGCGGGCAGGGCCAATGAGCAGTTCTTC
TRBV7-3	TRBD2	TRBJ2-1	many	CASSVTSESSYNEQFF	TGTGCCAGCAGCGTGACTAGCGAGAGCTCCTACAATGAGCAGTTCTTC
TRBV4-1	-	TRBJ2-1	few	CASSQVTGTNNEQFF	TGCGCCAGCAGCCAGGTCACCGGGACCAACAATGAGCAGTTCTTC
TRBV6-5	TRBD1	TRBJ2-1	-	CASSYRTGTGGNNEQFF	TGTGCCAGCAGTTATCGGACCGGGACAGGGGGGAACAATGAGCAGTTCTTC
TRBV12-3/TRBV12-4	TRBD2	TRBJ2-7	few	CASSPRSSGRDEQYF	TGTGCCAGCAGCCCCCGGAGTAGCGGGAGGGACGAGCAGTACTTC
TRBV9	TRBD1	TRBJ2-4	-	CASSPRGDRGGDIQYF	TGTGCCAGCAGCCCGAGGGGGGACAGGGGAGGGGACATTCAGTACTTC
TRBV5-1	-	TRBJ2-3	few	CASSLEGLSDTQYF	TGCGCCAGCAGCTTGGAAGGACTATCAGATACGCAGTATTTT
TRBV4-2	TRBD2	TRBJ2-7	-	CASSPGLAGDYEQYF	TGTGCCAGCAGCCCCGGACTAGCGGGAGACTACGAGCAGTACTTC
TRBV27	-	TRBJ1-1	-	CASRTQGGATEAFF	TGTGCCAGCAGGACCCAGGGAGGGGCCACTGAAGCTTTCTTT
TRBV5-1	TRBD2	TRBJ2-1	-	CASSLTSGSLLEQFF	TGCGCCAGCAGCTTGACTAGCGGGAGTTTATTGGAGCAGTTCTTC
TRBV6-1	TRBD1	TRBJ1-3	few	CASSDLRQGSGNTIYF	TGTGCCAGCAGTGACCTGCGACAGGGCTCTGGAAACACCATATATTTT
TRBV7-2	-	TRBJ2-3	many	CASSPRGAGVADTQYF	TGTGCCAGCAGCCCAAGAGGGGCCGGGGTGGCAGATACGCAGTATTTT
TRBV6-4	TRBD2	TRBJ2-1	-	CASRGPKNSSEPLSVAGWNEQFF	TGTGCCAGCAGAGGACCCAAGAACTCGTCAGAGCCGTTGTCGGTAGCGGGATGGAATGAGCAGTTCTTC
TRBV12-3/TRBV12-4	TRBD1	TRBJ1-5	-	CASRLGTGMRGNQPQHF	TGTGCCAGCAGACTGGGGACAGGGATGAGAGGCAATCAGCCCCAGCATTTT
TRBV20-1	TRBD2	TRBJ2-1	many	CSARETSGGPREQFF	TGCAGTGCTAGAGAGACTAGCGGGGGGCCTCGGGAGCAGTTCTTC
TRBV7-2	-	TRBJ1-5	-	CASSLEGSSNQPQHF	TGTGCCAGCAGCTTAGAGGGGTCTAGCAATCAGCCCCAGCATTTT
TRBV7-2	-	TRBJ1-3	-	CASSLGRVDTIYF	TGTGCCAGCAGCTTAGGTCGGGTTGACACCATATATTTT